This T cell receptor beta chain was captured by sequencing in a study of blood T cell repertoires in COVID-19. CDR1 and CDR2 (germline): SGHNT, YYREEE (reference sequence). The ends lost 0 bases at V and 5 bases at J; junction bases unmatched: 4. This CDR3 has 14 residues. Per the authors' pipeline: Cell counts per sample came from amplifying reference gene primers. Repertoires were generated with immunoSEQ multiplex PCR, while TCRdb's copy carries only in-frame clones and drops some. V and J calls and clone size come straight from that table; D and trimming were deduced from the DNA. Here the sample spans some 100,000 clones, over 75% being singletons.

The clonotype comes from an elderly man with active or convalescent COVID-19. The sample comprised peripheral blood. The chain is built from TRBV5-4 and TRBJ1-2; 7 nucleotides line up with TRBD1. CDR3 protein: CASSLGGTAYGYTF. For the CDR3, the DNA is TGTGCCAGCAGCTTGGGAGGGACAGCGTATGGCTACACCTTC.